These 15 T cell receptor beta chains came from one sample sequenced in a study of blood T cell repertoires in COVID-19. The table came from immunoSEQ multiplex PCR; TCRdb's copy has only in-frame clones and leaves some out. The sample shows tens of thousands of clones, approximately 86% of them seen only once. Sequences were obtained from peripheral blood. The receptors were gathered from a human donor in a cohort sampled during active COVID-19.

The chain joins TRBV7-2 to TRBJ1-4, with a possible D match to TRBD1 (6 bases). The germline CDR1 and CDR2 sequences are SGHTA and FQGNSA. The ends were cut back, 5 bases at V and 8 bases at J, with 12 bases in the middle. The CDR3 covers 13 residues. CDR3 bases: TGTGCCAGCAGCCGGGGGGGGGCAGAAAAACTGTTTTTT. Its protein product is CASSRGGAEKLFF.

The J gene is TRBJ1-2, the V gene TRBV30, with TRBD1 matching over 7 bases. Trimming took 4 bases from V and 7 from J; bases not matched to a gene: 12. This CDR3 has 14 amino acids. Germline assignment: CDR1 GTSNPN and CDR2 SVGIG (reference sequence). CDR3 region: CAWTLGTAAGGYTF. As DNA, the CDR3 is TGTGCCTGGACCCTTGGGACAGCAGCGGGTGGCTACACCTTC.

V is TRBV5-4 and J is TRBJ1-3, with 9 bases matching TRBD1. The CDR3 runs to 17 residues. J gave up 2 bases and V 4 bases, and 10 bases lay outside the gene matches. The germline gives CDR1 SGHNT, CDR2 YYREEE (reference sequence). The CDR3 region is CASSNTQGALPGNTIYF. The DNA for the CDR3 is TGTGCCAGCAGCAACACACAGGGGGCGCTGCCTGGAAACACCATATATTTT.

The genes are TRBV2 and TRBJ2-7; 9 positions agree with TRBD1. The germline V gene has CDR1 SNHLY and CDR2 FYNNEI. The CDR3 sequence is 14 residues long. Trimming took 5 bases from V and 4 from J; bases not matched to a gene: 6. The CDR3 region is CASSQAGQGYEQYF. The CDR3 DNA follows: TGTGCCAGCAGTCAGGCGGGACAGGGTTACGAGCAGTACTTC. Full variable domain (remainder filled in from reference TRBV2 and TRBJ2-7): EPEVTQTPSHQVTQMGQEVILRCVPISNHLYFYWYRQILGQKVEFLVSFYNNEISEKSEIFDDQFSVERPDGSNFTLKIRSTKLEDSAMYFCASSQAGQGYEQYFGPGTRLTVT.

The chain couples TRBV6-6 to TRBJ2-7, with 8 bases aligning to TRBD1. V lost 5 bases to trimming and J lost 3 bases; unmatched junction nucleotides: 9. CDR1 is MNHNY and CDR2 is SVGAGI in the germline V gene (reference sequence). The CDR3 totals 15 residues. The CDR3 sequence: CASSTTGGKVYEQYF. The CDR3, as DNA: TGTGCCAGCAGTACTACAGGGGGTAAGGTCTACGAGCAGTACTTC.

J is TRBJ1-3 and V is TRBV12-5; 7 bases match TRBD1. V was pared by 5 bases and J by 4 bases, with 8 bases of the junction left unmatched. Germline V CDR1 and CDR2: LGHNT, FRNRAP. The CDR3 is 15 residues long. CDR3 nucleotides: TGTGCTAGTGGTCGAACACAGGGGTTAGGAAACACCATATATTTT. This codes for CASGRTQGLGNTIYF.

This clone came up once. This chain links TRBV7-2 with TRBJ1-3; no clear D gene. The V and J ends lost 4 bases and 3 bases respectively, with 16 bases between them. The CDR3 loop spans 16 amino acids. CDR1 SGHTA and CDR2 FQGNSA come from the germline V gene. This CDR3 reads CASSYRTAGRGNTIYF. The CDR3 DNA reads TGTGCCAGCAGCTACCGGACCGCGGGCCGTGGAAACACCATATATTTT.

The rearrangement links TRBV5-4 to TRBJ2-1; a weak D match, TRBD1 (5 bases). Germline V gene sequence: CDR1 SGHNT, CDR2 YYREEE (reference sequence). The CDR3 runs to 15 residues. Trimming pared 1 base from V and 5 bases from J, leaving 13 bases between. The CDR3 spells CASSLSPRDHNEQFF. The CDR3 bases are TGTGCCAGCAGCTTGTCACCCAGGGATCACAATGAGCAGTTCTTC.

This chain links TRBV20-1 with TRBJ2-7, with D hard to call. This CDR3 spans 11 amino acids. In germline, CDR1 is DFQATT, CDR2 SNEGSKA (reference sequence). The V gene lost 0 bases and the J gene lost 8 bases, with 8 bases spanning the gap. CDR3 DNA: TGCAGTGCTAGAGATCAAGAGAAGCAGTACTTC. Translated, it gives CSARDQEKQYF.

The CDR3 sequence is CASSIESGTGPSYEQYF. CDR3 nucleotide sequence: TGTGCCAGTAGTATCGAGTCCGGGACAGGGCCTTCCTACGAGCAGTACTTC. V gene TRBV19 combines with J gene TRBJ2-7; 9 bases map to TRBD1. The CDR3 is 17 amino acids. V gave up 3 bases and J gave up 1 base; unmatched junction bases: 10. Germline V gene data show CDR1 as LNHDA and CDR2 as SQIVND (reference sequence).

The sample holds one count of this clone. The chain couples TRBV11-3 to TRBJ2-3; 7 nucleotides match TRBD2. V shed 4 bases and J 7 bases; nucleotides not matched to a gene: 5. The CDR3 extends over 13 amino acids. Germline V lookup: CDR1 SGHNT, CDR2 YENEEA. The CDR3 loop is CASSSGSGNTQYF. The CDR3 nucleotides read TGTGCCAGCAGCTCTGGAAGCGGGAATACGCAGTATTTT. Looking up the rest from reference TRBV11-3 and TRBJ2-3 gives the full variable domain: EAGVVQSPRYKIIEKKQPVAFWCNPISGHNTLYWYLQNLGQGPELLIRYENEEAVDDSQLPKDRFSAERLKGVDSTLKIQPAELGDSAVYLCASSSGSGNTQYFGPGTRLTVL.

The CDR3, as DNA: TGTGCCAGCATCTCACCACAGGGGAACACTGAAGCTTTCTTT. Amino acids: CASISPQGNTEAFF. The chain is built from TRBV28 and TRBJ1-1; D may be TRBD1 (6 bases). Per germline, CDR1 MDHEN and CDR2 SYDVKM. Trimming shortened V by 7 bases and J by 1 base, and 13 bases separated the two germline ends. This CDR3 spans 14 amino acids.

This clone was seen just once. This rearrangement joins TRBV5-4 to TRBJ2-6; weak D call: TRBD2 (5 bases). Germline CDR1 and CDR2: SGHNT and YYREEE (reference sequence). There are 16 residues in the CDR3. Trimming took 3 bases from V and 5 from J, leaving 15 bases between them. The CDR3 sequence is CASSSSVAGRANVLTF. CDR3 nucleotide sequence: TGTGCCAGCAGCTCATCTGTCGCCGGGAGGGCCAACGTCCTGACTTTC.

V and J are TRBV21-1 and TRBJ2-1; the listed D gene, TRBD2, was not tested against the DNA. TRBV21-1 is recorded as a pseudogene. The length of the CDR3 is 18 residues. The CDR3 DNA is TGTGCCAGCAGCCGGACTAGCGGGACCATACCTTTCTACAATGAGCAGTTCTTC. Its translation: CASSRTSGTIPFYNEQFF.

This chain uses TRBV19 with TRBJ2-1, with 13 nucleotides matching TRBD2. Trimming at V came to 7 bases and at J to 6 bases, leaving 6 bases not matched to a gene. Germline V gives CDR1 LNHDA, CDR2 SQIVND (reference sequence). This CDR3 is 15 amino acids long. CDR3 DNA sequence: TGTGCCAGTAACCTACTAGCGGGAGGGGCCAATGAGCAGTTCTTC. It specifies CASNLLAGGANEQFF.